This T cell receptor beta chain stems from a study of blood T cell repertoires in COVID-19. Overall study: Specimens from acute and convalescent COVID-19 originated in the United States, Italy and Spain. PBMCs, B-cell-depleted T cells, or T cells were the source of the cDNA or gDNA that made up the material.

TCRdb's copy holds only in-frame clones and misses some; the assay was immunoSEQ multiplex PCR. Counted here are more than 95,000 clones, around 90% occurring once; the ten biggest clones make up approximately 5.5%. CDR3 size: 15 residues. The V end was cut by 0 bases, the J end by 9 bases, with 17 bases between. The germline CDR1 and CDR2 sequences are LGHNA and YSLEER. The sequence came from a human donor in a cohort sampled during active COVID-19. Sequencing used peripheral blood. The V gene is TRBV4-3, the J gene TRBJ1-2, with a possible D match to TRBD1 (6 bases). The CDR3 spells CASSQDLGGRGSYTF. The CDR3 DNA reads TGCGCCAGCAGCCAAGACTTAGGGGGAAGAGGGAGCTACACCTTC.